These T cell receptor beta chains were read from a single sample in a study of control samples from healthy donors and cancer patients. Clones were read by immunoSEQ multiplex PCR, and TCRdb kept only the in-frame ones, dropping some. Of over 70,000 clones in the sample, 70% to 90% were seen once. The specimen was PBMCs. These receptors were collected from a woman aged 50 to 60 with colorectal cancer. Each CDR3 is given with its conserved first and last residue. A D gene is named only where the DNA matches it firmly. Expanded clones are given a class, and other clones once, few, many or no size at all.

TGTGCCAGCAGTCCCGGACAGGGGGGAAACACCATATATTTT | CASSPGQGGNTIYF | TRBJ1-3 | TRBV28 | TRBD1 | .
TGTGCCAGCAGATTCAGCGGGAACCCCTACAATGAGCAGTTCTTC | CASRFSGNPYNEQFF | TRBJ2-1 | TRBV13 | TRBD2 | .
TGTGCCAGCAGTCCCCGGGACACGGGGGGGGCCAACGTCCTGACTTTC | CASSPRDTGGANVLTF | TRBJ2-6 | TRBV27 | . | .
TGTGCCAGCAGTGAAGGACAGTCCAGCACAGATACGCAGTATTTT | CASSEGQSSTDTQYF | TRBJ2-3 | TRBV6-4 | . | once
TGTGCCAGCAGTGGGGCCGGGACAGGATACTATGTCGGGGAGCTGTTTTTT | CASSGAGTGYYVGELFF | TRBJ2-2 | TRBV6-1 | TRBD1 | .
TGTGCCAGCACCCGCACGGGCGGTTATAACTATGGCTACACCTTC | CASTRTGGYNYGYTF | TRBJ1-2 | TRBV5-4 | . | .
TGTGCCTGGAGTGTTTTAAGGGGCACCGGGGAGCTGTTTTTT | CAWSVLRGTGELFF | TRBJ2-2 | TRBV30 | . | once
TGCGCCAGCAGTGAGTCGACAGGGAACACTGAAGCTTTCTTT | CASSESTGNTEAFF | TRBJ1-1 | TRBV10-1 | . | .
TGTGCCTGGAGTCATAAACAGGGGTACCAGCCCCAGCATTTT | CAWSHKQGYQPQHF | TRBJ1-5 | TRBV30 | TRBD1 | .
TGTGCCAGCAGATCCCCCCAAGAGACCCAGTACTTC | CASRSPQETQYF | TRBJ2-5 | TRBV28 | . | .
TGCGCCAGCAGCTCGTGGGGGGCAGGTACCGGGGAGCTGTTTTTT | CASSSWGAGTGELFF | TRBJ2-2 | TRBV5-1 | . | .
TGTGCCAGCAAGCCCCAGGCCGTTAATGAGCAGTTCTTC | CASKPQAVNEQFF | TRBJ2-1 | TRBV13 | . | few
TGTGCCTGGAGTCAAGGGGACAACTATGGCTACACCTTC | CAWSQGDNYGYTF | TRBJ1-2 | TRBV30 | . | few
TGTGCCTGGACGACCAGGGAGACCCAGTACTTC | CAWTTRETQYF | TRBJ2-5 | TRBV30 | . | .
TGTGCCACCTCGACAGGTGACAAAGATACGCAGTATTTT | CATSTGDKDTQYF | TRBJ2-3 | TRBV6-5 | . | .
TGTGCCAGCAGTTTAGGGAACACCGGGGAGCTGTTTTTT | CASSLGNTGELFF | TRBJ2-2 | TRBV28 | . | .
TGTGCCAGCAGCTTGGGACTAGCGGGGGGACGAGACACAGATACGCAGTATTTT | CASSLGLAGGRDTDTQYF | TRBJ2-3 | TRBV11-3 | TRBD2 | .
TGTGCCAGCAGTGGGGACGGGGCCCGCAATCAGCCCCAGCATTTT | CASSGDGARNQPQHF | TRBJ1-5 | TRBV2 | . | .
TGTGCCAGCAGCTTGGAGAGGGACACTGAAGCTTTCTTT | CASSLERDTEAFF | TRBJ1-1 | TRBV7-2 | . | .
TGCGCCAGCAGCTTGGTGCCAGGGACAGATACGCAGTATTTT | CASSLVPGTDTQYF | TRBJ2-3 | TRBV5-1 | . | .
TGTGCCAGCAGTTTATCCCATACTAGGGAGACCCAGTACTTC | CASSLSHTRETQYF | TRBJ2-5 | TRBV27 | . | .
TGTGCCTGGAGTCCAGGTTTGGGCTACACCTTC | CAWSPGLGYTF | TRBJ1-2 | TRBV30 | . | .
TGTGCCAGCAGCCCCCGCAGGGGCGACACTGAAGCTTTCTTT | CASSPRRGDTEAFF | TRBJ1-1 | TRBV7-8 | . | .
TGTGCCAGCAGTGAAAAGGGGTTGAACACTGAAGCTTTCTTT | CASSEKGLNTEAFF | TRBJ1-1 | TRBV6-1 | . | .
TGTGCCAGCAGCTTAGAACAGGGATATGAAGCTTTCTTT | CASSLEQGYEAFF | TRBJ1-1 | TRBV7-2 | . | .
TGTGCCAGCAGTTACGCAGGGACTAATCAGCCCCAGCATTTT | CASSYAGTNQPQHF | TRBJ1-5 | TRBV6-2/TRBV6-3 | . | once
TGCGCCAGCAGCCACGAAGGACAGGTTGGCTACACCTTC | CASSHEGQVGYTF | TRBJ1-2 | TRBV5-1 | TRBD1 | .
TGTGCCAGCAGCTTGAGGTCAGGGGACTACTATGGCTACACCTTC | CASSLRSGDYYGYTF | TRBJ1-2 | TRBV5-4 | . | .
TGTGCCAGCAGTGAGAGAGGCCGGAGGAATTCACCCCTCCACTTT | CASSERGRRNSPLHF | TRBJ1-6 | TRBV6-2/TRBV6-3 | . | .
TGTGCCAGCAGCCAAGGCCCCTTGTCTTTCTATGGCTACACCTTC | CASSQGPLSFYGYTF | TRBJ1-2 | TRBV14 | . | .
TGCGCCAGCAGCCCCGGGACGTCTAATTCACCCCTCCACTTT | CASSPGTSNSPLHF | TRBJ1-6 | TRBV5-1 | . | .
TGTGCCAGCAGCCTACAGGGAGATCAGCCCCAGCATTTT | CASSLQGDQPQHF | TRBJ1-5 | TRBV3-1/TRBV3-2 | . | .
TGTGCCAGTAGTTCGACAGGGGTCACCGGGGAGCTGTTTTTT | CASSSTGVTGELFF | TRBJ2-2 | TRBV19 | TRBD1 | .
TGTGCCAGCAGCCCCGGACTGAACACAGATACGCAGTATTTT | CASSPGLNTDTQYF | TRBJ2-3 | TRBV7-2 | . | .
TGTGCCAGCAGCTCAAGACAGGGTCGTTACAATGAGCAGTTCTTC | CASSSRQGRYNEQFF | TRBJ2-1 | TRBV7-2 | TRBD1 | once